Each of the 6 T cell receptor beta chains below was sequenced from the same sample in a study of T cells after yellow fever vaccination. In TCRdb, the 5' RACE reads were re-called with MiXCR into one record per CDR3 protein. The sample has roughly 240,000 distinct CDR3 sequences, 6.5% to 7.5% seen once. The input for sequencing was CD4+ T cells sorted from PBMCs, taken on the day of the yellow fever booster vaccination. These receptors all stem from a man aged 25 to 40 who received the YFV17D yellow fever vaccine.

This rearrangement joins TRBV12-3 or TRBV12-4 to TRBJ2-7, with D hard to call. V was pared by 1 base and J by 9 bases, with 7 bases between. The CDR3 is made up of 11 amino acids. CDR3 in amino acids: CASSLDLAQYF. The DNA for the CDR3 is TGTGCCAGCAGTTTAGACCTTGCGCAGTACTTC.

This clonotype has only a few counts. The V call is TRBV4-3, the J call TRBJ1-4, with TRBD1 as a possible D gene (5 bases). V dropped 3 bases and J dropped 5 bases, with 13 bases sitting between them. Germline V gene sequence: CDR1 LGHNA, CDR2 YSLEER. The CDR3 consists of 15 residues. Here the CDR3 reads CASSHFGGVNEKLFF. The CDR3 DNA reads as TGCGCCAGCAGCCATTTTGGGGGGGTAAATGAAAAACTGTTTTTT.

This clonotype appeared many times. The gene calls are TRBV6-2 or TRBV6-3 and TRBJ1-4; a possible D gene is TRBD1 (6 bases). V lost 7 bases, J lost 5 bases, and 23 bases lay in between. The germline V gene has CDR1 MNHEY and CDR2 SVGEGT. The CDR3 sequence is 17 residues long. CDR3 protein: CASTSSFRDKENEKLFF. CDR3 DNA: TGTGCCAGCACCTCATCGTTCCGGGACAAGGAAAATGAAAAACTGTTTTTT.

Ten or more counts support this clonotype. V and J are TRBV23-1 and TRBJ2-3, with unresolved D. TRBV23-1 falls under the ORF class, with uncertain function. This CDR3 comprises 16 residues. The V and J ends lost 4 bases and 1 base respectively, with 15 bases between them. Written as DNA, the CDR3 is TGCGCCAGCAGTCGGTCCGGACGAGAGGGCACAGATACGCAGTATTTT. Encoded protein: CASSRSGREGTDTQYF.

The table lists this clonotype with many counts. The chain has TRBV19 and TRBJ2-7; D might be TRBD1 (6 bases). Germline CDR1 is LNHDA and CDR2 is SQIVND (reference sequence). V lost 7 bases and J 1 base, leaving 17 bases between the germline ends. CDR3 length equals 15 residues. CDR3 in DNA: TGTGCCAGTAAATCGGGGACAATAGATTCCTACGAGCAGTACTTC. Residues: CASKSGTIDSYEQYF.

This clonotype was seen ten or more times. The genes are TRBV5-1 and TRBJ2-1; TRBD1 might be the D (5 bases). CDR3 size: 16 residues. Germline V gene data show CDR1 as SGHRS and CDR2 as YFSETQ. Trimming removed 4 bases at V and 3 bases at J, with 17 bases between. CDR3 DNA sequence: TGCGCCAGCAGCCTGGATGGGGCAGCCCTCTACAATGAGCAGTTCTTC. Translation: CASSLDGAALYNEQFF.